The source of this T cell receptor beta chain is a study of T cell responses to AZD1222 COVID-19 vaccine. In the case of this clone: Its antigen is as yet unknown.

Produced via immunoSEQ multiplex PCR; TCRdb's table is partial and in-frame only. The sample gives around 140,000 clones, roughly 91% of which show up once; around 5.4% is in the top ten. Germline-derived CDR1 and CDR2 are LGHDT and YNNKEL (reference sequence). This CDR3 is 13 amino acids long. The V end was cut by 4 bases, the J end by 4 bases, with 11 bases between. Whole-study results and caveats: Donors were mostly white British, more females; clonal diversity possibly underestimated.

The sequence derives from an adult in good health. This rearrangement joins TRBV3-1 (or the pseudogene TRBV3-2) to TRBJ2-7; D is undetermined. Sequenced here: peripheral blood, sampled on day 0 of AZD1222 vaccination. Here the CDR3 reads CASSLRLNYEQYF. CDR3 bases: TGTGCCAGCAGCCTTCGGCTAAATTACGAGCAGTACTTC.